One and the same sample provided the 18 T cell receptor beta chains below, sequenced in a study of blood T cell repertoires in COVID-19. Clones were read by immunoSEQ multiplex PCR, and TCRdb kept only the in-frame ones, dropping some. The sample has some 520,000 clones, nearly 90% seen once. The sample comprised peripheral blood. These receptors were taken from a young man with COVID-19, enrolled during active disease.

The J gene is TRBJ2-1, the V gene TRBV12-5; D ambiguous. The CDR3 runs to 16 residues. Germline V gene data show CDR1 as LGHNT and CDR2 as FRNRAP. V shed 0 bases and J shed 8 bases, with 17 bases lying between them. The DNA for the CDR3 is TGTGCTAGTGGTTTGGTAATTCGGCAGGATCTCGATGAGCAGTTCTTC. Protein product: CASGLVIRQDLDEQFF.

V usage is TRBV2 and J usage is TRBJ2-7, with D maybe TRBD1 (6 bases). V gave up 8 bases and J gave up 5 bases, with 13 bases separating them. From germline, CDR1 is SNHLY and CDR2 FYNNEI. This CDR3 comprises 12 residues. The CDR3 region is CASARDTNEQYF. The CDR3 region has the DNA TGTGCCAGCGCCAGGGACACCAACGAGCAGTACTTC.

J is TRBJ1-2 and V is TRBV5-1, with 10 bases aligning to TRBD1. The CDR3 is 16 amino acids. Germline V gene data show CDR1 as SGHRS and CDR2 as YFSETQ. J lost 1 base, V lost 4 bases, and 7 bases had no gene match. This chain's CDR3 is CASSVGQGDYNYGYTF. CDR3 in DNA: TGCGCCAGCAGCGTCGGACAGGGGGATTATAACTATGGCTACACCTTC.

The chain carries TRBV25-1 and TRBJ2-7; the D gene is possibly TRBD2 (5 bases). V was trimmed by 6 bases and J by 6 bases, leaving 12 bases between them. This CDR3 comprises 12 residues. Germline V gene sequence: CDR1 MGHDK, CDR2 SYGVNS. The CDR3 DNA is TGTGCCAGCAGAAGAGAGGCGGGCGAGCAGTACTTC. It yields the protein CASRREAGEQYF.

V and J are TRBV28 and TRBJ2-5; 8 bases are a match to TRBD2. The CDR3 totals 14 residues. The J segment lost 1 base and the V segment lost 7 bases, leaving 5 bases of the junction unmatched. Germline V gene sequence: CDR1 MDHEN, CDR2 SYDVKM. CDR3 bases: TGTGCCAGCACTCGGACTAGCATCCAAGAGACCCAGTACTTC. Residues: CASTRTSIQETQYF.

This chain links TRBV20-1 with TRBJ1-2; the match to TRBD1 covers 7 bases. Unmatched junction bases numbered 9, after V lost 3 bases and J lost 2 bases. Germline V gene data show CDR1 as DFQATT and CDR2 as SNEGSKA (reference sequence). This CDR3 spans 15 amino acids. The CDR3 DNA reads TGCAGTGCTAGTCGCAGGGGGGACACAAACTATGGCTACACCTTC. Translated, it gives CSASRRGDTNYGYTF.

CDR3 coding DNA: TGTGCCACCACAGGGGGCCCTGAAGCTTTCTTT. This translates into CATTGGPEAFF. The V and J genes are TRBV19 and TRBJ1-1; 9 bases align to TRBD1. V gave up 10 bases and J gave up 6 bases; unmatched junction bases: 3. The CDR3 spans 11 residues. Germline CDR1 LNHDA, CDR2 SQIVND (reference sequence).

This clone was observed once. The chain couples TRBV5-1 to TRBJ2-5, with D possibly TRBD1 on 5 matching bases. The CDR3 runs 16 residues. V lost 1 base, J lost 1 base, and 14 bases lay in between. Germline V gives CDR1 SGHRS, CDR2 YFSETQ. CDR3 sequence reads: CASSLKGARSQETQYF. CDR3 DNA: TGCGCCAGCAGCTTGAAAGGGGCGCGAAGCCAAGAGACCCAGTACTTC.

This chain uses TRBV7-2 with TRBJ1-2, with 8 bases that match TRBD1. The CDR3 totals 16 residues. With V trimmed by 5 bases and J by 0 bases, 8 bases remained unmatched. The V gene's germline CDR1 is SGHTA and CDR2 FQGNSA. The CDR3: CASSNGQGYTNYGYTF. The CDR3 nucleotides read TGTGCCAGCAGCAATGGACAGGGCTATACTAACTATGGCTACACCTTC.

The chain combines TRBV5-1 with TRBJ2-7; D is undetermined. Looked up from germline, CDR1 is SGHRS and CDR2 is YFSETQ. The V end was cut by 0 bases, the J end by 3 bases, with 10 bases between. This CDR3 has 14 amino acids. As DNA, the CDR3 is TGCGCCAGCAGCTTGGGTGTCGGTTTCTACGAGCAGTACTTC. Protein sequence: CASSLGVGFYEQYF.

The chain carries TRBV27 and TRBJ2-5, with TRBD2 matching over 14 bases. Trimming at V came to 4 bases and at J to 12 bases, leaving 16 bases not matched to a gene. This CDR3 has 17 residues. CDR1 and CDR2 (germline): MNHEY, SMNVEV (reference sequence). CDR3 coding DNA: TGTGCCAGCAGTTCATGGGGACTAGCGGGGGTAATTAGGAAAAAGTACTTC. It translates to CASSSWGLAGVIRKKYF.

This CDR3 reads CASSQERRQYF. In DNA form, the CDR3 reads TGTGCCAGCAGCCAAGAGAGGAGGCAGTACTTC. The V call is TRBV3-1 (or the pseudogene TRBV3-2), the J call TRBJ2-7; no firm D call. V lost 0 bases, J lost 9 bases, and 6 bases lay in between. Germline values: CDR1 LGHDT, CDR2 YNNKEL (reference sequence). The CDR3 sequence is 11 residues long.

This chain uses TRBV6-5 with TRBJ2-7; TRBD1 matches 7 bases. CDR1 is MNHEY and CDR2 is SVGAGI in the germline V gene. The trim removed 4 bases at V and 3 bases at J, leaving 3 bases unmatched. The CDR3 consists of 13 residues. CDR3 protein: CASSCRDSYEQYF. CDR3 bases: TGTGCCAGCAGTTGCCGGGACAGCTACGAGCAGTACTTC.

The chain couples TRBV28 to TRBJ2-2; possible D gene TRBD2, 5 bases. The ends were cut back, 4 bases at V and 0 bases at J, with 6 bases in the middle. The germline V gene encodes CDR1 MDHEN and CDR2 SYDVKM. CDR3 length: 14 amino acids. The CDR3, as DNA: TGTGCCAGCAGTTCCGGGGCGAACACCGGGGAGCTGTTTTTT. The encoded protein is CASSSGANTGELFF. Supplemented by reference TRBV28 and TRBJ2-2, the full variable domain reads DVKVTQSSRYLVKRTGEKVFLECVQDMDHENMFWYRQDPGLGLRLIYFSYDVKMKEKGDIPEGYSVSREKKERFSLILESASTNQTSMYLCASSSGANTGELFFGEGSRLTVL.

CDR3 sequence: CATSSGQGEAKLFF. The CDR3 nucleotides are TGTGCCACCAGCAGTGGACAGGGGGAAGCTAAACTGTTTTTT. V usage is TRBV15 and J usage is TRBJ1-4, with 10 bases identical to TRBD1. This CDR3 is built from 14 residues. CDR1 is LNHNV, CDR2 YYDKDF, per germline (reference sequence). The V and J ends lost 3 bases and 11 bases, in that order; junction bases with no gene match: 6. Full variable domain (rest looked up from reference TRBV15 and TRBJ1-4): DAMVIQNPRYQVTQFGKPVTLSCSQTLNHNVMYWYQQKSSQAPKLLFHYYDKDFNNEADTPDNFQSRRPNTSFCFLDIRSPGLGDTAMYLCATSSGQGEAKLFFGSGTQLSVL.

This clone was seen a single time. The chain has TRBV7-9 and TRBJ2-2, with D uncertain. The CDR3 covers 15 residues. V lost 5 bases and J 3 bases, leaving 13 bases between the germline ends. In germline, CDR1 is SEHNR, CDR2 FQNEAQ (reference sequence). CDR3 coding DNA: TGTGCCAGCAGCCTATGGCCCAGGCACACCGGGGAGCTGTTTTTT. It yields the protein CASSLWPRHTGELFF.

The CDR3 sequence is CASSEEEFSGNTIYF. CDR3 coding DNA: TGTGCCAGCAGTGAAGAAGAGTTCTCTGGAAACACCATATATTTT. The chain employs TRBV6-1 and TRBJ1-3, with D unresolved. The CDR3 runs 15 residues. Germline assignment: CDR1 MNHNS and CDR2 SASEGT. V lost 1 base, J lost 0 bases, and 7 bases lay in between.

V usage is TRBV2 and J usage is TRBJ1-3, with a possible D match to TRBD1 (6 bases). Germline V gene lookup returns CDR1 SNHLY and CDR2 FYNNEI. The germline V and J ends were trimmed by 8 bases and 2 bases, with 13 bases remaining between them. The CDR3 runs 14 residues. CDR3: CASLRQAPGNTIYF. In DNA form, the CDR3 reads TGTGCCAGCCTTCGACAGGCCCCTGGAAACACCATATATTTT.